This T cell receptor (beta chain) was identified in a study of Ad26.COV2.S vaccination and SARS-CoV-2 variants. The table came from immunoSEQ multiplex PCR; TCRdb's copy has only in-frame clones and leaves some out. The data show under 550,000 clones, 75% to 95% seen once. As to treatment: around 19 received Ad26.COV2.S at low or high dose, single or two shots; a few received placebo; per-sample allocation not given. At day 63 after the first vaccine or placebo injection, samples were drawn. As concerns this clone: Antigen: not known.

Study results and limitations: Similar non-spike TCR breadth was seen in vaccine and placebo recipients.

The sequence came from a person aged 18-65 years who received the Ad26.COV2.S COVID-19 vaccine or a placebo. This specimen consisted of peripheral blood, obtained in a trial of Ad26.COV2.S vaccine versus placebo.

CDR3 loop: CATHRQGRTNEQFF. CDR3 coding DNA: TGTGCCACCCATCGACAGGGAAGGACGAATGAGCAGTTCTTC. This chain uses TRBV28 with TRBJ2-1; 7 nucleotides match TRBD1. The CDR3 sequence is 14 residues long. CDR1 is MDHEN and CDR2 is SYDVKM in the germline V gene. V gave up 10 bases and J gave up 7 bases; unmatched junction bases: 13.